This entry features one T cell receptor beta chain sequence. Clones were sequenced by immunoSEQ multiplex PCR, and TCRdb holds only the in-frame ones, with some missing. The repertoire holds under 200,000 clones, with 70% to 85% as singletons. From germline, CDR1 is MGHRA and CDR2 YSYEKL. The ends were cut back, 0 bases at V and 4 bases at J, with 12 bases in the middle. The CDR3 is 15 residues long. The data were obtained in a study of blood T cell repertoires in COVID-19. This receptor was obtained from a woman aged 70-85 years in a cohort exposed to, infected with or recovered from COVID-19 (not recorded which). Sequenced material: PBMCs or T cells enriched from blood (not recorded which). The chain links TRBV4-1 to TRBJ1-1, with D tentatively TRBD1 (6 bases). In DNA form, the CDR3 reads TGCGCCAGCAGCCAAGAAGGAGGCAGGGGCACTGAAGCTTTCTTT. This sequence encodes CASSQEGGRGTEAFF.